This T cell receptor beta chain stems from a study of T cell changes during pregnancy in multiple sclerosis. Sequenced by immunoSEQ multiplex PCR; TCRdb stores in-frame clones only, minus some. Among more than 90,000 clones listed, approximately 91% were seen once. The material sequenced was peripheral blood, taken in the second trimester of pregnancy. This clonotype was sampled from a female donor with multiple sclerosis, enrolled in a pregnancy study.

CDR3 protein: CASSLYGGAPTGQYF. CDR3 coding DNA: TGTGCCAGCAGCTTGTACGGCGGGGCCCCGACGGGGCAGTATTTT. The chain links TRBV5-4 to TRBJ2-3; D possibly corresponds to TRBD2 (6 bases). Per the germline V gene, CDR1 is SGHNT and CDR2 is YYREEE (reference sequence). This CDR3 spans 15 amino acids. V gave up 1 base and J gave up 11 bases, with 20 bases separating them.